Listed here are 22 T cell receptor beta chains from one sample, sequenced in a study of T-cell memory formation after mild COVID-19. TCRdb ran MiXCR on the 5' RACE reads and lists one entry per CDR3 protein. The data show 450,000 or so distinct CDR3 sequences, approximately 23% seen once. Sequencing was performed on PBMCs or a T cell subset sorted from them (not recorded which). The origin of the receptors is an adult woman who had mild COVID-19 (a few samples of this study predate the infection). Cell type and time point are not known.

The V call is TRBV4-1, the J call TRBJ1-2; possibly TRBD1 for D (5 bases). V was cut by 4 bases and J by 4 bases, with 16 bases left in between. Germline CDR1 MGHRA, CDR2 YSYEKL. This CDR3 region has 15 residues. For the CDR3, the DNA is TGCGCCAGCAGCCGCGCAAGAGGGGAATTCTATGGCTACACCTTC. It yields the protein CASSRARGEFYGYTF.

The chain employs TRBV7-9 and TRBJ2-7; possible D gene TRBD1, 5 bases. Trimming left V 5 bases short and J 10 bases short, with 18 bases between. The CDR3 runs 13 residues. Germline loops: CDR1 SEHNR, CDR2 FQNEAQ (reference sequence). CDR3: CASSPSTTVDQYF. CDR3 DNA: TGTGCCAGCAGCCCGTCCACGACAGTGGATCAGTACTTC.

This clonotype was picked up a small number of times. This chain links TRBV9 with TRBJ2-4; TRBD2 is a possible D gene (6 bases). Germline CDR1 reads SGDLS; CDR2 reads YYNGEE. This CDR3 spans 12 amino acids. V was clipped by 4 bases and J by 11 bases, with 13 bases between them. CDR3 sequence (DNA): TGTGCCAGCAGCCCCGGGGGTCCCTTTCAGTACTTC. Its protein is CASSPGGPFQYF.

The CDR3 DNA sequence: TGTGCCAGCAGCCCGATTGGGGACAATCAGCCCCAGCATTTT. It is translated as CASSPIGDNQPQHF. The rearrangement joins TRBV3-1 to TRBJ1-5; no clear D gene. The CDR3 sequence is 14 residues long. Trimming left V 4 bases short and J 3 bases short, with 10 bases between. Germline V lookup: CDR1 LGHDT, CDR2 YNNKEL (reference sequence).

This clonotype occurred a few times. The J gene is TRBJ2-3, the V gene TRBV4-3; D not certain. Germline lookup yields CDR1 LGHNA and CDR2 YSLEER. V dropped 4 bases and J dropped 11 bases, with 19 bases sitting between them. The CDR3 sequence is 14 residues long. The DNA of the CDR3 is TGCGCCAGCAGCCCACGCGGCCGACTTGGGGAGCAGTATTTT. This translates into CASSPRGRLGEQYF.

This rearrangement joins TRBV6-2 or TRBV6-3 to TRBJ2-3; 10 positions match TRBD1. Trimming took 1 base from V and 6 from J; bases not matched to a gene: 13. In germline, CDR1 is MNHEY, CDR2 SVGEGT. CDR3 length equals 18 residues. The CDR3 coding sequence is TGTGCCAGCAGTTACTACCCCCGGGACAGGGGCCGGGGGGATACGCAGTATTTT. Residues: CASSYYPRDRGRGDTQYF.

The chain combines TRBV5-6 with TRBJ2-2; D uncertain. With 2 bases removed from V and 5 bases from J, the gap between germline ends came to 10 bases. The CDR3 contains 14 residues. Per the germline V gene, CDR1 is SGHDT and CDR2 is YYEEEE. DNA of the CDR3: TGTGCCAGCAGCTTAAGGTCAGCGACCGGGGAGCTGTTTTTT. Translated: CASSLRSATGELFF. The whole variable domain, filled in from reference TRBV5-6 and TRBJ2-2, reads DAGVTQSPTHLIKTRGQQVTLRCSPKSGHDTVSWYQQALGQGPQFIFQYYEEEERQRGNFPDRFSGHQFPNYSSELNVNALLLGDSALYLCASSLRSATGELFFGEGSRLTVL.

The V gene is TRBV2, the J gene TRBJ1-5, with no clear D. CDR1 and CDR2 from the germline V gene are SNHLY and FYNNEI. The CDR3 runs to 15 residues. V was trimmed by 0 bases and J by 0 bases, leaving 6 bases between them. CDR3 protein: CASSEAESSNQPQHF. Here the CDR3 DNA reads TGTGCCAGCAGTGAAGCAGAGAGTAGCAATCAGCCCCAGCATTTT.

The chain links TRBV5-6 to TRBJ2-5; TRBD1 agrees at 9 bases. The V gene's germline CDR1 is SGHDT and CDR2 YYEEEE. The CDR3 consists of 15 residues. Trimming at V came to 5 bases and at J to 5 bases, leaving 10 bases not matched to a gene. The chain's CDR3 is CASSRQGGILETQYF. CDR3 coding DNA: TGTGCCAGCAGTCGACAGGGGGGCATTTTGGAGACCCAGTACTTC.

V usage is TRBV12-3 or TRBV12-4 and J usage is TRBJ2-5; 9 bases match TRBD2. The CDR3 runs to 15 residues. The trim removed 6 bases at V and 4 bases at J, leaving 9 bases unmatched. CDR3 amino acids: CASSRAGGPRETQYF. The CDR3 DNA reads as TGTGCCAGCAGCCGGGCGGGGGGGCCGAGAGAGACCCAGTACTTC.

This clonotype was seen only a few times. The chain has TRBV7-6 and TRBJ2-3; 8 positions agree with TRBD2. Per the germline V gene, CDR1 is SGHVS and CDR2 is FNYEAQ. The CDR3 contains 16 residues. Trimming took 2 bases from V and 2 from J; bases not matched to a gene: 6. The CDR3 region has the DNA TGTGCCAGCAGCTTATTGGGGGGACTAGACACAGATACGCAGTATTTT. Protein sequence: CASSLLGGLDTDTQYF.

This clonotype was seen only a few times. The chain couples TRBV23-1 to TRBJ2-5, with 8 bases that match TRBD1. TRBV23-1 is labeled an ORF, and its function is uncertain. This CDR3 contains 15 residues. The trim removed 4 bases at V and 2 bases at J, leaving 6 bases unmatched. The CDR3 DNA sequence: TGCGCCAGCAGTCGCAGGACAGGGTGGCAAGAGACCCAGTACTTC. Amino acid sequence: CASSRRTGWQETQYF.

This clonotype was picked up a small number of times. One end of the junction does not line up with germline, which may come from a read error. CDR3 nucleotides: TGCAGTGCTAGAGATGGGGGACTAGCCCACTTC. It yields the protein CSARDGGLAHF. V and J are TRBV20-1 and TRBJ2-4, with TRBD2 identical over 9 bases. Germline loops: CDR1 DFQATT, CDR2 SNEGSKA (reference sequence). The CDR3 length is 11 residues.

The rearrangement joins TRBV20-1 to TRBJ2-1; 9 nucleotides line up with TRBD1. Trimming cost V 6 bases and J 10 bases; bases outside gene matches: 10. Germline loops: CDR1 DFQATT, CDR2 SNEGSKA (reference sequence). The CDR3 is made up of 13 amino acids. The CDR3 region is CSANGTGLEEQFF. In nucleotides, the CDR3 is TGCAGTGCCAATGGGACAGGGCTTGAAGAGCAGTTCTTC.

This sequence joins TRBV29-1 and TRBJ2-7, with 10 nucleotides matching TRBD2. Germline-derived CDR1 and CDR2 are SQVTM and ANQGSEA. V was pared by 2 bases and J by 4 bases, with 2 bases of the junction left unmatched. The CDR3 sequence is 13 residues long. The CDR3 is CSVELAGVYEQYF. The CDR3 DNA sequence: TGCAGCGTTGAACTAGCGGGAGTTTACGAGCAGTACTTC.

The chain joins TRBV7-2 to TRBJ1-1, with unresolved D. Germline V gene lookup returns CDR1 SGHTA and CDR2 FQGNSA. V lost 2 bases and J 1 base, leaving 14 bases between the germline ends. The CDR3 has 16 residues. CDR3 in DNA: TGTGCCAGCAGCTTATATAAGCAGGTCGGGAACACTGAAGCTTTCTTT. This gives the protein CASSLYKQVGNTEAFF.

The gene calls are TRBV7-2 and TRBJ2-2, with D unresolved. The CDR3 spans 13 residues. Germline loops: CDR1 SGHTA, CDR2 FQGNSA. With 3 bases removed from V and 6 bases from J, the gap between germline ends came to 8 bases. CDR3 DNA sequence: TGTGCCAGCAGCTTGAAAAGCGCCGGGGAGCTGTTTTTT. Protein sequence: CASSLKSAGELFF.

This clonotype has more than one count but fewer than ten. The chain joins TRBV7-2 to TRBJ1-1, with D uncertain. This CDR3 is 14 amino acids long. The germline gives CDR1 SGHTA, CDR2 FQGNSA. With 0 bases removed from V and 1 base from J, the gap between germline ends came to 6 bases. The CDR3 DNA reads TGTGCCAGCAGCTTAGCCCGGGGGAACACTGAAGCTTTCTTT. This sequence encodes CASSLARGNTEAFF. Complete variable domain (other parts from reference TRBV7-2 and TRBJ1-1): GAGVSQSPSNKVTEKGKDVELRCDPISGHTALYWYRQSLGQGLEFLIYFQGNSAPDKSGLPSDRFSAERTGGSVSTLTIQRTQQEDSAVYLCASSLARGNTEAFFGQGTRLTVV.

This clonotype came up a few times. The V gene is TRBV6-2 or TRBV6-3, the J gene TRBJ2-1; 7 bases map to TRBD1. Germline-derived CDR1 and CDR2 are MNHEY and SVGEGT. CDR3 length equals 14 residues. V lost 7 bases to trimming and J lost 4 bases; unmatched junction nucleotides: 7. In nucleotides, the CDR3 is TGTGCCAGCACCGGGACAGTCCTTTACAATGAGCAGTTCTTC. Residues: CASTGTVLYNEQFF.

This clonotype was counted a few times. This sequence joins TRBV15 and TRBJ2-7; 8 bases map to TRBD1. The junction had 3 bases not matched to a gene; V was cut back by 0 bases and J by 5 bases. The length of the CDR3 is 14 residues. The germline V gene encodes CDR1 LNHNV and CDR2 YYDKDF (reference sequence). The CDR3 nucleotides read TGTGCCACCAGCAGAGATGGACAGGGAGACGAGCAGTACTTC. This gives the protein CATSRDGQGDEQYF. The variable domain in full, with the rest retrieved from reference TRBV15 and TRBJ2-7, is DAMVIQNPRYQVTQFGKPVTLSCSQTLNHNVMYWYQQKSSQAPKLLFHYYDKDFNNEADTPDNFQSRRPNTSFCFLDIRSPGLGDTAMYLCATSRDGQGDEQYFGPGTRLTVT.

This clonotype came up a few times. CDR3 sequence reads: CASSQDLWSQPQHF. CDR3 DNA: TGTGCCAGCAGCCAAGATTTATGGTCCCAGCCCCAGCATTTT. This rearrangement joins TRBV4-2 to TRBJ1-5; D call uncertain. This CDR3 contains 14 residues. CDR1 and CDR2 (germline): LGHNA, YNFKEQ. With 0 bases removed from V and 7 bases from J, the gap between germline ends came to 10 bases.

This clonotype was found a few times. The chain uses TRBV29-1 and TRBJ2-1, with 8 positions matching TRBD2. J was trimmed by 10 bases and V by 5 bases; bases with no gene match: 7. The length of the CDR3 is 12 residues. The V gene's germline CDR1 is SQVTM and CDR2 ANQGSEA. DNA for the CDR3: TGCAGCGTTTCGGGGGGGCCCGGGGAGCAGTTCTTC. Residues: CSVSGGPGEQFF.